Below are 3 T cell receptor beta chains sequenced from a single sample in a study of blood T cell repertoires in COVID-19. The table came from immunoSEQ multiplex PCR; TCRdb's copy has only in-frame clones and leaves some out. The sample lists roughly 410,000 clones, 89% seen once, with roughly 1.5% in the top ten. The sample taken for sequencing was peripheral blood. All receptors come from a woman in her thirties or forties with COVID-19, enrolled during active disease.

This chain links TRBV27 with TRBJ2-3; 9 bases line up with TRBD2. Per the germline V gene, CDR1 is MNHEY and CDR2 is SMNVEV (reference sequence). The CDR3 extends over 15 amino acids. Unmatched junction bases numbered 2, after V lost 1 base and J lost 3 bases. CDR3: CASSLFTSGTDTQYF. The CDR3 coding sequence is TGTGCCAGCAGTTTATTTACTAGCGGGACAGATACGCAGTATTTT.

V gene TRBV7-9 combines with J gene TRBJ2-2; 8 bases match TRBD1. CDR1 and CDR2 from the germline V gene are SEHNR and FQNEAQ (reference sequence). The CDR3 length is 13 residues. J lost 5 bases, V lost 5 bases, and 1 base had no gene match. The CDR3, as DNA: TGTGCCAGCAGCCGACAGGGGACCGGGGAGCTGTTTTTT. Its translation is CASSRQGTGELFF.

This clone was counted only a few times. The gene calls are TRBV6-5 and TRBJ2-7, with D unclear. The CDR3 runs 15 residues. CDR1 is MNHEY and CDR2 is SVGAGI in the germline V gene. The ends were cut back, 0 bases at V and 0 bases at J, with 9 bases in the middle. CDR3 nucleotides: TGTGCCAGCAGTTACTCGAAACAGCTCTCCTACGAGCAGTACTTC. Its translation: CASSYSKQLSYEQYF.